A selection of T cell receptor beta chains follows, all from one sample in a study of cytomegalovirus exposure and HLA in healthy donors. Data came from immunoSEQ multiplex PCR; TCRdb stores just in-frame clones and leaves some out. The sample totals around 55,000 clones. The sample comprised PBMCs. The receptors were sampled from a man aged 50 to 59 in good health and CMV-seropositive. Each CDR3 is given with its conserved first and last residue. D genes are given only for firm matches.

j_call cdr3_length d_call v_call cdr3_nt cdr3_aa
TRBJ1-5 15 TRBD1 TRBV7-2 TGTGCCAGCAGCCGACAGGGGTTAGACAATCAGCCCCAGCATTTT CASSRQGLDNQPQHF
TRBJ1-2 13 TRBD1 TRBV9 TGTGCCAGCAGCGTAGCAGGGGGCGATGGCTACACCTTC CASSVAGGDGYTF
TRBJ1-1 16 NA TRBV5-6 TGTGCCAGCAGCTTGGCCAACAGGGCAACGAACACTGAAGCTTTCTTT CASSLANRATNTEAFF
TRBJ2-5 13 NA TRBV18 TGTGCCAGCTCACCAGGGCAGCAAGAGACCCAGTACTTC CASSPGQQETQYF
TRBJ1-1 12 NA TRBV28 TGTGCCAGCACCCACCCACTCACTGAAGCTTTCTTT CASTHPLTEAFF
TRBJ2-7 12 NA TRBV10-3 TGTGCCAAAACAGGTGCCTCCTACGAGCAGTACTTC CAKTGASYEQYF
TRBJ1-3 15 NA TRBV7-9 TGTGCCAGCAGCCCCAGGGAGGCCTCTGGAAACACCATATATTTT CASSPREASGNTIYF
TRBJ2-1 16 TRBD1 TRBV18 TGTGCCAGCTCACCGCCGACAGGGGTTGGGGTCGGTGAGCAGTTCTTC CASSPPTGVGVGEQFF
TRBJ1-6 15 TRBD1 TRBV7-8 TGTGCCAGCAGCTCCGGACAGGGGAGGGGTTCACCCCTCCACTTT CASSSGQGRGSPLHF
TRBJ1-2 17 NA TRBV7-9 TGTGCCAGCAGCTTAGGGGGGAGGTATAGGGCTAACTATGGCTACACCTTC CASSLGGRYRANYGYTF
TRBJ2-5 15 TRBD1 TRBV19 TGTGCCAGTAGTATCCAACAGGGGGCCCAAGAGACCCAGTACTTC CASSIQQGAQETQYF
TRBJ2-7 14 TRBD2 TRBV19 TGTGCCAGTAGTAGGACTAGCGGACCTTACGAGCAGTACTTC CASSRTSGPYEQYF
TRBJ1-1 13 NA TRBV28 TGTGCCAGCAGTGGACAGATGAACACTGAAGCTTTCTTT CASSGQMNTEAFF
TRBJ2-7 15 TRBD1 TRBV7-6 TGTGCCAGCAGCTTACTGGGACAGACTACTTACGAGCAGTACTTC CASSLLGQTTYEQYF
TRBJ2-2 15 TRBD1 TRBV2 TGTGCCAGCAGTCCGACAGGGTTGGACACCGGGGAGCTGTTTTTT CASSPTGLDTGELFF
TRBJ2-7 15 TRBD1 TRBV6-6 TGTGCCAGCAGCCCCTCGCGGACAGGGGTCTACGAGCAGTACTTC CASSPSRTGVYEQYF
TRBJ1-2 14 TRBD1 TRBV18 TGTGCCAGCTCACCTCCCGGGACAGAAAATGGCTACACCTTC CASSPPGTENGYTF
TRBJ2-3 17 TRBD1 TRBV7-6 TGTGCCAGCAGCTTAGAAGGTGGCAGGGGGTCCACAGATACGCAGTATTTT CASSLEGGRGSTDTQYF
TRBJ2-2 14 NA TRBV10-3 TGTGCCATCAAAGGCGGCGCGAACACCGGGGAGCTGTTTTTT CAIKGGANTGELFF
TRBJ1-1 13 NA TRBV6-1 TGTGCCAGCAGCGGGAGTCGGAACACTGAAGCTTTCTTT CASSGSRNTEAFF
TRBJ1-2 14 TRBD1 TRBV6-1 TGTGCCAGCAGCGGAGGGACAGGGGACTATGGCTACACCTTC CASSGGTGDYGYTF
TRBJ1-5 16 TRBD1 TRBV19 TGTGCCAGTAGTATGGGACAGCGCCATAGCAATCAGCCCCAGCATTTT CASSMGQRHSNQPQHF
TRBJ1-1 10 NA TRBV9 TGTGCCCGTACGCGCACTGAAGCTTTCTTT CARTRTEAFF
TRBJ2-3 17 TRBD2 TRBV6-1 TGTGCCAGCAGTGAAGGGACTAGCGGAGGGGGGAGAGATACGCAGTATTTT CASSEGTSGGGRDTQYF
TRBJ2-5 16 TRBD2 TRBV4-2 TGTGCCAGCAGCCAAGATCCTACTAGCGGGGAAGAGACCCAGTACTTC CASSQDPTSGEETQYF
TRBJ1-5 14 TRBD1 TRBV5-1 TGCGCCAGCAGCCTACAGGGGGAGAATCAGCCCCAGCATTTT CASSLQGENQPQHF
TRBJ2-1 16 TRBD2 TRBV5-1 TGCGCCAGCAGTTCATGGACTAGCGGCCGTAACAATGAGCAGTTCTTC CASSSWTSGRNNEQFF
TRBJ1-1 13 NA TRBV30 TGTGCCTGGTCCCCGGCAGGGAACACTGAAGCTTTCTTT CAWSPAGNTEAFF
TRBJ2-1 13 TRBD1 TRBV28 TGTGCCAGCAGTTCCCAGGGGGCCGATGAGCAGTTCTTC CASSSQGADEQFF
TRBJ2-7 15 TRBD2 TRBV7-2 TGTGCCAGCAGCCTGACTAGCGCTCGTACCTACGAGCAGTACTTC CASSLTSARTYEQYF
TRBJ2-7 13 TRBD2 TRBV6-1 TGTGCCAGCAGTGAGGGGGGGTGGACGGGGCAGTACTTC CASSEGGWTGQYF
TRBJ2-1 16 TRBD2 TRBV7-3 TGTGCCAGCAGCTTAACGTCGAGCGGGACTGACAATGAGCAGTTCTTC CASSLTSSGTDNEQFF
TRBJ2-2 18 TRBD2 TRBV19 TGTGCCAGTAGTATCGGCCTAGCGGGGGGGCATCGCACCGGGGAGCTGTTTTTT CASSIGLAGGHRTGELFF
TRBJ1-1 13 NA TRBV29-1 TGCAGCGTTCGAGACAGCCTGAACACTGAAGCTTTCTTT CSVRDSLNTEAFF
TRBJ2-2 14 TRBD1 TRBV29-1 TGCAGCGTTTTTCAGGGGGCGAACACCGGGGAGCTGTTTTTT CSVFQGANTGELFF
TRBJ1-1 16 NA TRBV4-2 TGTGCCAGCAGCCAGGAGGAGGGTCGCATGAACACTGAAGCTTTCTTT CASSQEEGRMNTEAFF
TRBJ2-5 13 NA TRBV9 TGTGCCAGCAGCGTGGAGACGGGTGAGACCCAGTACTTC CASSVETGETQYF
TRBJ2-1 15 TRBD1 TRBV2 TGTGCCAGCAGTCGACAGGGGAGCTCCTACAATGAGCAGTTCTTC CASSRQGSSYNEQFF
TRBJ1-3 15 NA TRBV9 TGTGCCAGCAGCGTGGGCGACACTGACAGACACACCATATATTTT CASSVGDTDRHTIYF
TRBJ2-1 14 TRBD2 TRBV28 TGTGCCACCCTCAGCGGGAGCTCCTACAATGAGCAGTTCTTC CATLSGSSYNEQFF
TRBJ2-7 13 NA TRBV4-1 TGCGCCAGCAGCCAGGCCTTGGGGGGCGAGCAGTACTTC CASSQALGGEQYF
TRBJ2-3 11 NA TRBV20-1 TGCAGTGCACCCCTCGGAGATACGCAGTATTTT CSAPLGDTQYF
TRBJ2-1 16 TRBD2 TRBV4-2 TGTGCCAGCAGCCAAGATAGGACTAGCGGTAACAATGAGCAGTTCTTC CASSQDRTSGNNEQFF
TRBJ2-7 15 TRBD1 TRBV18 TGTGCCAGCTCAACCGCCGGGACAGGGGAGTACGAGCAGTACTTC CASSTAGTGEYEQYF
TRBJ1-1 13 TRBD1 TRBV18 TGTGCCAGCCTGGACAGGGTTGACACTGAAGCTTTCTTT CASLDRVDTEAFF
TRBJ1-3 16 TRBD1 TRBV4-3 TGCGCCAGCAGCCAAACCCCAGGGGGTGGTGGAAACACCATATATTTT CASSQTPGGGGNTIYF
TRBJ2-1 15 TRBD1 TRBV5-1 TGCGCCAGCAGGTCGACAGGGGTAGCCTACAATGAGCAGTTCTTC CASRSTGVAYNEQFF
TRBJ2-7 15 TRBD1 TRBV27 TGTGCCAGCAGTTTCGCGACAGGGGCCTCCTACGAGCAGTACTTC CASSFATGASYEQYF
TRBJ2-1 15 NA TRBV29-1 TGCAGCGTTGAAGATGGGCTGGGTTTGGACAATGAGCAGTTCTTC CSVEDGLGLDNEQFF
TRBJ2-5 15 TRBD2 TRBV9 TGTGCCAGCAGCGTAAGCGGGAGAGGCCAAGAGACCCAGTACTTC CASSVSGRGQETQYF
TRBJ2-7 15 TRBD2 TRBV7-9 TGTGCCAGCACCTCGGGAGCGGGGGCCTCCTACGAGCAGTACTTC CASTSGAGASYEQYF
TRBJ2-3 16 NA TRBV5-1 TGCGCCAGCAGCTTGGTAGGCGGACTAAGCACAGATACGCAGTATTTT CASSLVGGLSTDTQYF
TRBJ1-4 18 NA TRBV4-2 TGTGCCAGCAGCCAAGGCCTCACTGGGGGCACAACTAATGAAAAACTGTTTTTT CASSQGLTGGTTNEKLFF